This passage covers 6 T cell receptor beta chains from one sample sequenced in a study of blood T cell repertoires in COVID-19 (dated by TCRdb to 2018 to 2021). Preparation of the library involved the immunoSEQ multiplex PCR assay. TCRdb stores this immuneACCESS table with in-frame sequences only. Part of the clones is absent; in the studies checked, under half of the shortfall reflects unresolved V genes, and no reason is known for the rest. In all, the sample holds around 170,000 clones, and roughly nine tenths of those were seen once. 3% to 4% of the sample belongs to the ten largest clones. The sample was peripheral blood. Receptor source: a woman between 70 and 85 years old with acute or convalescent COVID-19.

The chain is built from TRBV5-6 and TRBJ2-3, with D possibly matching TRBD2 (5 bases). Germline lookup yields CDR1 SGHDT and CDR2 YYEEEE. The V gene lost 4 bases and the J gene lost 0 bases, with 18 bases spanning the gap. This CDR3 contains 17 residues. CDR3 DNA: TGTGCCAGCAGCAGGAACTCTCCGGGATCTAGCACAGATACGCAGTATTTT. Amino acids: CASSRNSPGSSTDTQYF.

The rearrangement joins TRBV4-3 to TRBJ2-7; weak D call: TRBD1 (5 bases). Trimming took 4 bases from V and 3 from J, leaving 16 bases between them. Per germline, CDR1 LGHNA and CDR2 YSLEER. The CDR3 is 15 amino acids. The CDR3 region is CASSPDEQVFYEQYF. Written as DNA, the CDR3 is TGCGCCAGCAGCCCAGACGAACAGGTTTTCTACGAGCAGTACTTC.

The chain couples TRBV19 to TRBJ1-5, with 9 positions matching TRBD1. From germline, CDR1 is LNHDA and CDR2 SQIVND (reference sequence). The CDR3 runs to 16 residues. V was pared by 2 bases and J by 3 bases, with 5 bases of the junction left unmatched. The CDR3 bases are TGTGCCAGTAGTATAAACAGGGGGCTGTCCAATCAGCCCCAGCATTTT. The encoded protein is CASSINRGLSNQPQHF. The full variable domain, completed using reference TRBV19 and TRBJ1-5, is DGGITQSPKYLFRKEGQNVTLSCEQNLNHDAMYWYRQDPGQGLRLIYYSQIVNDFQKGDIAEGYSVSREKKESFPLTVTSAQKNPTAFYLCASSINRGLSNQPQHFGDGTRLSIL.

V is TRBV4-3 and J is TRBJ2-3, with TRBD2 as a possible D gene (5 bases). Looked up from germline, CDR1 is LGHNA and CDR2 is YSLEER. The CDR3 contains 15 residues. V lost 0 bases and J 5 bases, leaving 12 bases between the germline ends. The CDR3 sequence is CASSQESGLGDTQYF. The CDR3 coding sequence is TGCGCCAGCAGCCAAGAGTCGGGGTTAGGAGATACGCAGTATTTT.

This chain connects TRBV18 to TRBJ2-6; D not certain. The germline V gene encodes CDR1 KGHSH and CDR2 LQKENI. With 0 bases removed from V and 0 bases from J, the gap between germline ends came to 9 bases. The CDR3 is made up of 17 amino acids. The CDR3 here is CASSPPPPSSGANVLTF. The CDR3, as DNA: TGTGCCAGCTCACCACCGCCACCGAGCTCTGGGGCCAACGTCCTGACTTTC. The complete variable domain, with remaining parts taken from reference TRBV18 and TRBJ2-6, reads NAGVMQNPRHLVRRRGQEARLRCSPMKGHSHVYWYRQLPEEGLKFMVYLQKENIIDESGMPKERFSAEFPKEGPSILRIQQVVRGDSAAYFCASSPPPPSSGANVLTFGAGSRLTVL.

This clone was counted between two and nine times. The CDR3 sequence is CASSVKQGLEQFF. DNA for the CDR3: TGTGCCAGTAGTGTGAAACAGGGCCTCGAGCAGTTCTTC. V is TRBV19 and J is TRBJ2-1; D possibly corresponds to TRBD1 (6 bases). CDR1 is LNHDA, CDR2 SQIVND, per germline (reference sequence). This CDR3 spans 13 amino acids. Trimming stripped 5 bases from V and 10 bases from J, with 15 bases between. Variable domain in full (rest from reference TRBV19 and TRBJ2-1): DGGITQSPKYLFRKEGQNVTLSCEQNLNHDAMYWYRQDPGQGLRLIYYSQIVNDFQKGDIAEGYSVSREKKESFPLTVTSAQKNPTAFYLCASSVKQGLEQFFGPGTRLTVL.